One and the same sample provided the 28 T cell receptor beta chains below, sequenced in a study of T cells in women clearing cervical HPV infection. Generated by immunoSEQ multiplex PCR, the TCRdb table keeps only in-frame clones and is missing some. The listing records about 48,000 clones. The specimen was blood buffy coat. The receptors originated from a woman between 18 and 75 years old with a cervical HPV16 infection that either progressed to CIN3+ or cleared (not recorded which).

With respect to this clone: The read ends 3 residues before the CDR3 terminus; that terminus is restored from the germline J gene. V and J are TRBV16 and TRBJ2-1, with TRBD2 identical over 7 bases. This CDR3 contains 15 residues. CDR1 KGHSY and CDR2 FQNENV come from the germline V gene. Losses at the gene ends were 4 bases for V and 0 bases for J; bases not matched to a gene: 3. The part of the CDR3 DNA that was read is TGTGCCAGCAGCCTAAGCGGGGTCTCCTACAATGAG. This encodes CASSLSGVSYNE. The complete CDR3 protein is CASSLSGVSYNEQFF.

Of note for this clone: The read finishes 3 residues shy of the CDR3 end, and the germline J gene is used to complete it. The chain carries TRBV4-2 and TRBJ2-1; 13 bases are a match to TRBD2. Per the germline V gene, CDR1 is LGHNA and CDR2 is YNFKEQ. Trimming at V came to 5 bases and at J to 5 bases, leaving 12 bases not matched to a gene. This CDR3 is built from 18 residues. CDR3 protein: CASSKGLAGVILNNEQFF. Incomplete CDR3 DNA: TGTGCCAGCAGCAAAGGACTAGCGGGAGTAATCCTCAACAATGAG.

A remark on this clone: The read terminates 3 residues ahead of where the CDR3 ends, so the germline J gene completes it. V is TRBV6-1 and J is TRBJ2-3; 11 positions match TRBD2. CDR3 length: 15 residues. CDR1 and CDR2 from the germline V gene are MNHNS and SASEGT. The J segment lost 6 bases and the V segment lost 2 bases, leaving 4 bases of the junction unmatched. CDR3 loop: CASSETSGSGDTQYF. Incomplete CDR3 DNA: TGTGCCAGCAGTGAAACTAGCGGGAGTGGGGATACG.

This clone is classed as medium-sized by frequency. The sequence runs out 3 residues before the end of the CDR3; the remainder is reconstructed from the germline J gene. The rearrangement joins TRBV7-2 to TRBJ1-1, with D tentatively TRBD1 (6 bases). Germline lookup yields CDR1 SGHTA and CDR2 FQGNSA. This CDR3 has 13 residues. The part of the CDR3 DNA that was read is TGTGCCAGCAGCTTAGGACACAGGGCCAAT. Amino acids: CASSLGHRAN. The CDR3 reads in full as CASSLGHRANAFF.

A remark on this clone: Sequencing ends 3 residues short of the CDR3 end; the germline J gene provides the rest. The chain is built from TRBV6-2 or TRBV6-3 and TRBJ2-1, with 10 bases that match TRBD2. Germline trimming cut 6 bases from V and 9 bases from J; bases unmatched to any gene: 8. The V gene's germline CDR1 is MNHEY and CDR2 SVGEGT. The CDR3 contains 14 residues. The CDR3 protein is CASSQRGGRGEQFF. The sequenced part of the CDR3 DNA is TGTGCCAGCAGCCAGCGGGGGGGGAGGGGTGAG.

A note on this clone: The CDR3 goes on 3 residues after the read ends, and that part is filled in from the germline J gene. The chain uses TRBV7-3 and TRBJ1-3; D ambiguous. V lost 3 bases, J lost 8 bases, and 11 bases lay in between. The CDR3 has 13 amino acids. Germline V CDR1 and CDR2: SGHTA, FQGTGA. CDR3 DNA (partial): TGTGCCAGCAGCTTGACAATTGGCCACACC. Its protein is CASSLTIGHT. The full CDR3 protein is CASSLTIGHTIYF.

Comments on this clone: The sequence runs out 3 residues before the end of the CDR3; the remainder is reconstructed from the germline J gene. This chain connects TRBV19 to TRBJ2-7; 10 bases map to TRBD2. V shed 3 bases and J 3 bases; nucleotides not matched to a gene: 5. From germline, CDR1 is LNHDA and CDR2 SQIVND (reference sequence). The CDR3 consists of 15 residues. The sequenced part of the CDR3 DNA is TGTGCCAGTAGTATTACTAGCGGGACCTACTACGAG. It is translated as CASSITSGTYYE. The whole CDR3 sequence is CASSITSGTYYEQYF.

CDR3 DNA (partial): TGTGCCAGCAGCTTAGGTCGAGCGGGAGGCCCATTCGATACG. This gives the protein CASSLGRAGGPFDT. The CDR3 as a whole reads CASSLGRAGGPFDTQYF. The rearrangement uses TRBV7-7 and TRBJ2-3, with 9 positions matching TRBD2. The read stops 3 residues short of the end of the CDR3; the missing end is completed from the germline J gene. Germline V gives CDR1 SSHAT, CDR2 FNYEAQ (reference sequence). The V segment lost 1 base and the J segment 6 bases; nucleotides outside the gene matches: 11. CDR3 length: 17 residues.

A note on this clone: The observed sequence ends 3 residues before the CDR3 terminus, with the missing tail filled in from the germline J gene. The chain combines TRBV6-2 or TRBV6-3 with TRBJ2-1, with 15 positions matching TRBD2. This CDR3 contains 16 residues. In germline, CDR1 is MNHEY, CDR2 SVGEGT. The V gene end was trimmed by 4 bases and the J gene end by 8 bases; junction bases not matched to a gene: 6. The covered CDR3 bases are TGTGCCAGCAGTTTGAGGACTAGCGGGGGGGCCGATGAG. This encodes CASSLRTSGGADE. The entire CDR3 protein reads CASSLRTSGGADEQFF.

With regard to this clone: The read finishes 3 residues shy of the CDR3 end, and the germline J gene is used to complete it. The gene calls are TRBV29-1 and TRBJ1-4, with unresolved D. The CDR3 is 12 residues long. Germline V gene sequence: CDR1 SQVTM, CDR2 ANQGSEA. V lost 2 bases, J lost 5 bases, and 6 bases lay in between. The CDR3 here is CSVESGNEKLFF. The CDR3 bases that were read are TGCAGCGTTGAATCGGGGAATGAAAAA.

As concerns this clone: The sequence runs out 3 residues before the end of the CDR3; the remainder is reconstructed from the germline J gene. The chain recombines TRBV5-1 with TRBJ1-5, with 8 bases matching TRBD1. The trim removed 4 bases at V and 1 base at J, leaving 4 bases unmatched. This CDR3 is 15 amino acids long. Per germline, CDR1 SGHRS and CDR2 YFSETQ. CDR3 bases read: TGCGCCAGCAGCACTGGACAGGGCAGCAATCAGCCC. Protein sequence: CASSTGQGSNQP. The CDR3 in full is CASSTGQGSNQPQHF.

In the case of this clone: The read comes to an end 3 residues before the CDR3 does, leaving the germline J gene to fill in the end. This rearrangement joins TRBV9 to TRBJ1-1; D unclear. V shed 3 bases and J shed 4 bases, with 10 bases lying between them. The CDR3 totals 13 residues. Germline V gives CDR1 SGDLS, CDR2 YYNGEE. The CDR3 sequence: CASSALLGTEAFF. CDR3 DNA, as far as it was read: TGTGCCAGCAGCGCACTATTAGGCACTGAA.

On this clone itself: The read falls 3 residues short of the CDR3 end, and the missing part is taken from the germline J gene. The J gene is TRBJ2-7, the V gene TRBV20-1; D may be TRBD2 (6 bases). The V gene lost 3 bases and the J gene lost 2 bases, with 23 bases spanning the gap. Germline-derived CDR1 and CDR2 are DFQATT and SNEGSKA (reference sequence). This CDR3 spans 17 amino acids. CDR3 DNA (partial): TGCAGTGCTAGGGTTGTCCGGGGACTTTCTACGGCCTACGAG. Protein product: CSARVVRGLSTAYE. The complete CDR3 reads CSARVVRGLSTAYEQYF.

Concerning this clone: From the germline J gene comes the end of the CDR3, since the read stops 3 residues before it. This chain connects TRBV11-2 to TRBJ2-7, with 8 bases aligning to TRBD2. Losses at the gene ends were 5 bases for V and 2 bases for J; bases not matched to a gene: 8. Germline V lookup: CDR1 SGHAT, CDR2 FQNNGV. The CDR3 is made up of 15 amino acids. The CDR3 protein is CASSPGLALTYEQYF. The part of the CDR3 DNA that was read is TGTGCCAGCAGCCCAGGACTAGCCTTAACCTACGAG.

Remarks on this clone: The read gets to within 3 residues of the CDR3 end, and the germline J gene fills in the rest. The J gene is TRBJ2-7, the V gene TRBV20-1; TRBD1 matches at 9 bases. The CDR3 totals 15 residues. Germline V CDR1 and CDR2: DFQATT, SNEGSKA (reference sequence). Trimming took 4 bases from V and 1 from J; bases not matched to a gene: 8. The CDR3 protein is CSAIPGQGGSYEQYF. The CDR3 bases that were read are TGCAGTGCTATCCCGGGACAGGGAGGGTCCTACGAG.

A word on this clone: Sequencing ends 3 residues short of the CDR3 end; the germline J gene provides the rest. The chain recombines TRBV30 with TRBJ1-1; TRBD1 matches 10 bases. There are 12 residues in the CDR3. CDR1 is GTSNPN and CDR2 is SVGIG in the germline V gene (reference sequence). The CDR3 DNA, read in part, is TGTGCCTGGAGTGACGACAGGGGGCGA. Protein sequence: CAWSDDRGR. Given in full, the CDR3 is CAWSDDRGRAFF.

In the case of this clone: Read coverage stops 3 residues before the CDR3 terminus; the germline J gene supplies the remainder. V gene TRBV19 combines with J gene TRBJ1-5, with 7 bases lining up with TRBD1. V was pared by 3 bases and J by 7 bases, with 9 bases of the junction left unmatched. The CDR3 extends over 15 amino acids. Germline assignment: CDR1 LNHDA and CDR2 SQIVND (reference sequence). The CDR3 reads CASSIHDRAGQPQHF. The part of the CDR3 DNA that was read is TGTGCCAGTAGTATCCATGACAGGGCGGGACAGCCC.

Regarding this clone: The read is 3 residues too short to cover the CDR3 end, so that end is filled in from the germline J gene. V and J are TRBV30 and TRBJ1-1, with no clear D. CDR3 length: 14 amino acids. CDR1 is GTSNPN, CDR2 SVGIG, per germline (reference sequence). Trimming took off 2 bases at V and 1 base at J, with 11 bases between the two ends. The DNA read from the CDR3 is TGTGCCTGGAGTACCCGGGGAGAGAACACTGAA. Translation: CAWSTRGENTE. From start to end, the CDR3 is CAWSTRGENTEAFF.

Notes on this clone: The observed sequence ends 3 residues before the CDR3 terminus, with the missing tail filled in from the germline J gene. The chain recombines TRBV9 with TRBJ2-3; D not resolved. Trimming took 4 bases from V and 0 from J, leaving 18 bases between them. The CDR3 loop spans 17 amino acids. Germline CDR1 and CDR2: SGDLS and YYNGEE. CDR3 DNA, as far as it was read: TGTGCCAGCAGCCCTAGTGTTCGTACCCTTAGCACAGATACG. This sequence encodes CASSPSVRTLSTDT. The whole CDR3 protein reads CASSPSVRTLSTDTQYF. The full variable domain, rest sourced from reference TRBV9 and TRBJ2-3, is DSGVTQTPKHLITATGQRVTLRCSPRSGDLSVYWYQQSLDQGLQFLIQYYNGEERAKGNILERFSAQQFPDLHSELNLSSLELGDSALYFCASSPSVRTLSTDTQYFGPGTRLTVL.

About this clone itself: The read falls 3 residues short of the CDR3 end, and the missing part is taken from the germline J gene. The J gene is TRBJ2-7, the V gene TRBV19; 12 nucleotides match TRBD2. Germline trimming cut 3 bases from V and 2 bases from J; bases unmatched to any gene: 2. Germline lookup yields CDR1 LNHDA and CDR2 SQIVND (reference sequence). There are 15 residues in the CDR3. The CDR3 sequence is CASSMTSGGPYEQYF. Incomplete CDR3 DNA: TGTGCCAGTAGTATGACTAGCGGGGGACCCTACGAG. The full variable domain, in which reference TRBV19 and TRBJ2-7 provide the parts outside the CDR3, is DGGITQSPKYLFRKEGQNVTLSCEQNLNHDAMYWYRQDPGQGLRLIYYSQIVNDFQKGDIAEGYSVSREKKESFPLTVTSAQKNPTAFYLCASSMTSGGPYEQYFGPGTRLTVT.

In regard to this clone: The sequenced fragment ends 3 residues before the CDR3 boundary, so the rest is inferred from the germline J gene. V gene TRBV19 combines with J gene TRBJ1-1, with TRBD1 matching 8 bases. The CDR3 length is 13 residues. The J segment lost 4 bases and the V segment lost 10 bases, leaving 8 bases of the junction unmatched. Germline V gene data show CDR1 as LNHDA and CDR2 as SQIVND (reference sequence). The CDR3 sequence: CATRPGQGTEAFF. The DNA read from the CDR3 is TGTGCCACGCGACCTGGACAGGGCACTGAA.

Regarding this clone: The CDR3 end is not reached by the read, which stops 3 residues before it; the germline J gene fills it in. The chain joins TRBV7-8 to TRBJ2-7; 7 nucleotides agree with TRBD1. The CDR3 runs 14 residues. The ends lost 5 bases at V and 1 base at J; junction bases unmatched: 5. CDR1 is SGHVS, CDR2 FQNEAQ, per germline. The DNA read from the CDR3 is TGTGCCAGCAGCCCGCCGGGACAGTCCTACGAG. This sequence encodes CASSPPGQSYE. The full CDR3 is CASSPPGQSYEQYF.

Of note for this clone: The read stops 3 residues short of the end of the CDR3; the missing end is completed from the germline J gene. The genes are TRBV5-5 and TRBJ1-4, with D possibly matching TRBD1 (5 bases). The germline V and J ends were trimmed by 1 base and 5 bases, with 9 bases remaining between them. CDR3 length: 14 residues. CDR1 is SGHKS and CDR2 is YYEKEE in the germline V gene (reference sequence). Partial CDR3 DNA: TGTGCCAGCAGCTTGTGGGGGGGGAATGAAAAA. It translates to CASSLWGGNEK. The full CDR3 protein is CASSLWGGNEKLFF.

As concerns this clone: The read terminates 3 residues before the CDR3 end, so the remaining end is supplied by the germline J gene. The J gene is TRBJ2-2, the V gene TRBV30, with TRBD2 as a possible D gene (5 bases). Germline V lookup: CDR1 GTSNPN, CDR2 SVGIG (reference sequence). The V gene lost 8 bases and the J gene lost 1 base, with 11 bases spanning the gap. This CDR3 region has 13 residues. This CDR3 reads CAIPRGNTGELFF. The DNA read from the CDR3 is TGTGCCATACCCCGGGGGAACACCGGGGAG. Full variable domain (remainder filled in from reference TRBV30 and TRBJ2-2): SQTIHQWPATLVQPVGSPLSLECTVEGTSNPNLYWYRQAAGRGLQLLFYSVGIGQISSEVPQNLSASRPQDRQFILSSKKLLLSDSGFYLCAIPRGNTGELFFGEGSRLTVL.

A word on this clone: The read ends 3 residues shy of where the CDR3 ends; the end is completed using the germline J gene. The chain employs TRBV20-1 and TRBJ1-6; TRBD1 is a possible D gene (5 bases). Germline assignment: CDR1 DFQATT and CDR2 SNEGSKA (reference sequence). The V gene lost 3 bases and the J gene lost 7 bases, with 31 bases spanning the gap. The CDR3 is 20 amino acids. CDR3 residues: CSASLGFGMRRGGRNSPLHF. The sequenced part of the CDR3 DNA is TGCAGTGCTAGTTTGGGTTTTGGAATGAGGAGGGGAGGAAGGAATTCACCC.

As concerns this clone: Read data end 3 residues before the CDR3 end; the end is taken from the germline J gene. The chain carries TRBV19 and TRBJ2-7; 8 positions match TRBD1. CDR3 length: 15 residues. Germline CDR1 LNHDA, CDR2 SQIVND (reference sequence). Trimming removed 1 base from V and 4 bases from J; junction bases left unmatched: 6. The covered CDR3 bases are TGTGCCAGTAGTATAGGGGGGACAGGCATTTACGAG. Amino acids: CASSIGGTGIYE. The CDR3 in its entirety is CASSIGGTGIYEQYF.

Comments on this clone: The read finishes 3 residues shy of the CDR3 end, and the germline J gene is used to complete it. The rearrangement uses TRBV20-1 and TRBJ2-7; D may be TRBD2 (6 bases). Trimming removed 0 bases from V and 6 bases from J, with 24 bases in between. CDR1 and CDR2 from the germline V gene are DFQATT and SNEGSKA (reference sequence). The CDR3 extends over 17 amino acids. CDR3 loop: CSARDPRAKRVHGEQYF. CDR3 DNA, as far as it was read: TGCAGTGCTAGAGACCCTAGGGCGAAGCGGGTTCACGGCGAG.

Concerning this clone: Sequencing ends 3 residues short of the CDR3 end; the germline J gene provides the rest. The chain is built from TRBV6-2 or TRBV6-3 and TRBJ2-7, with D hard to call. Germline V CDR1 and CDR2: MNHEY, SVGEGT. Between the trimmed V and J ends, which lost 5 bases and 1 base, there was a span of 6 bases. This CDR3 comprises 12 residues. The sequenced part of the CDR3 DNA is TGTGCCAGCAGTCGCGATTCCTACGAG. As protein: CASSRDSYE. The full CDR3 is CASSRDSYEQYF.